The count of the clone carrying this T cell receptor (beta chain) is one. The sample originates from a study of control samples from healthy donors and cancer patients. V lost 4 bases, J lost 12 bases, and 19 bases lay in between. Germline CDR1 reads ENHRY; CDR2 reads SYGVKD. The CDR3 has 14 residues. Measured with immunoSEQ multiplex PCR; TCRdb has only the in-frame clones, and not every one. The data hold some 120,000 clones, with about 92% observed a single time. The specimen sequenced was PBMCs. This clonotype was sampled from a man aged 50-59 years with head and neck cancer. The V and J genes are TRBV10-3 and TRBJ2-1, with D perhaps given as TRBD1 or TRBD2 (5 bases each). CDR3 nucleotides: TGTGCCATCAGTGGCGGACCGGCCGGGGCGGGGCAGTTCTTC. The encoded protein is CAISGGPAGAGQFF.